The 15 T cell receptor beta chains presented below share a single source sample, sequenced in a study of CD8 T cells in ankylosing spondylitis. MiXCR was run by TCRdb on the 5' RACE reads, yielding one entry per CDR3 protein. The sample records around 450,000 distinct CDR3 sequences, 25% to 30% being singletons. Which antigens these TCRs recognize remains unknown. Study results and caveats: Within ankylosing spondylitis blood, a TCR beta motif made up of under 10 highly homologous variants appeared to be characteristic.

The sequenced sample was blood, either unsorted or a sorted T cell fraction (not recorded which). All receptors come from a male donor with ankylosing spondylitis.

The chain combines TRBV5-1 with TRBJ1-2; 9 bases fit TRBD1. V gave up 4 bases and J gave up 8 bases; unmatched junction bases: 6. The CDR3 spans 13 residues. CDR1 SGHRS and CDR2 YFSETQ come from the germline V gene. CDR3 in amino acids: CASSAGTGYGYTF. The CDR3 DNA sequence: TGCGCCAGCAGCGCCGGGACAGGGTACGGCTACACCTTC. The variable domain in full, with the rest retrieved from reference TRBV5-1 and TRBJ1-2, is KAGVTQTPRYLIKTRGQQVTLSCSPISGHRSVSWYQQTPGQGLQFLFEYFSETQRNKGNFPGRFSGRQFSNSRSEMNVSTLELGDSALYLCASSAGTGYGYTFGSGTRLTVV.

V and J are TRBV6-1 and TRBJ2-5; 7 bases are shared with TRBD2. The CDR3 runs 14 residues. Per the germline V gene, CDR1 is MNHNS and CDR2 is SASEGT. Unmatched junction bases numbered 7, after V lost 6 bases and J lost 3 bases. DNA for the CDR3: TGTGCCAGCAGCCCCCGGGGGGTCAAAGAGACCCAGTACTTC. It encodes CASSPRGVKETQYF.

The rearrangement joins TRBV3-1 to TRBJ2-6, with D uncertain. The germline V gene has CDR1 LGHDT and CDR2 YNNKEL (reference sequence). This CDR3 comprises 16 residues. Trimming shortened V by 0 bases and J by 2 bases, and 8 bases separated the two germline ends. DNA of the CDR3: TGTGCCAGCAGCCAAGATTCCGCGGCTGGGGCCAACGTCCTGACTTTC. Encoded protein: CASSQDSAAGANVLTF.

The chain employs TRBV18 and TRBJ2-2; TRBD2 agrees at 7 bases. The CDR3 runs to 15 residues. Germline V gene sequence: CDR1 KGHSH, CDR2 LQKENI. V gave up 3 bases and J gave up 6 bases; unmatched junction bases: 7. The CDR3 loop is CASSPGDYRPGELFF. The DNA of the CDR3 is TGTGCCAGCTCACCTGGGGACTACCGGCCCGGGGAGCTGTTTTTT.

For the CDR3, the DNA is TGCAGTGCTAGAGATTGGGGAACGGGAAGGCCGGCCAAAAACATTCAGTACTTC. Translating it yields CSARDWGTGRPAKNIQYF. The chain joins TRBV20-1 to TRBJ2-4; maybe TRBD2 (5 bases). The ends were cut back, 0 bases at V and 1 base at J, with 19 bases in the middle. CDR1 and CDR2 from the germline V gene are DFQATT and SNEGSKA (reference sequence). This CDR3 has 18 residues.

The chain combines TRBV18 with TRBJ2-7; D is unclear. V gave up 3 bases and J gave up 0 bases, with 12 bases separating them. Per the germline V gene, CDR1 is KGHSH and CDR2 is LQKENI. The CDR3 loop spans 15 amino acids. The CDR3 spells CASSPGPKSSYEQYV. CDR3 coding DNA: TGTGCCAGCTCACCTGGGCCGAAGAGCTCCTACGAGCAGTACGTC.

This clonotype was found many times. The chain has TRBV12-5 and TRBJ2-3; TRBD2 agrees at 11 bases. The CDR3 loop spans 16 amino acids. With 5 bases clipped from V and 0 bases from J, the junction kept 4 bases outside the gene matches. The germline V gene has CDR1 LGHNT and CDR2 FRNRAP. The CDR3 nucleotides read TGTGCTAGTGGTACCGGACTAGCGGGTAGCACAGATACGCAGTATTTT. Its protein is CASGTGLAGSTDTQYF.

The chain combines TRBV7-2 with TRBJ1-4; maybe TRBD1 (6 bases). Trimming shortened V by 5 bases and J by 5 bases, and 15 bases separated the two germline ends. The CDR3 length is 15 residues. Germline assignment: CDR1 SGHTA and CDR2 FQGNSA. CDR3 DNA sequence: TGTGCCAGCAGCCGGAGGGGGGGACTGAATGAAAAACTGTTTTTT. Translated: CASSRRGGLNEKLFF. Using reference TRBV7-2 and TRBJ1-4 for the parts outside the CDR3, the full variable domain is GAGVSQSPSNKVTEKGKDVELRCDPISGHTALYWYRQSLGQGLEFLIYFQGNSAPDKSGLPSDRFSAERTGGSVSTLTIQRTQQEDSAVYLCASSRRGGLNEKLFFGSGTQLSVL.

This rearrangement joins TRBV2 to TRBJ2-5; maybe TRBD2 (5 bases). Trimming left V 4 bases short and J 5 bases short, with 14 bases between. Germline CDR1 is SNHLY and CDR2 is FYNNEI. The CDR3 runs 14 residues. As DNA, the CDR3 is TGTGCCAGCAGTGTTTTAGGACTGGGGGAGACCCAGTACTTC. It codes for CASSVLGLGETQYF.

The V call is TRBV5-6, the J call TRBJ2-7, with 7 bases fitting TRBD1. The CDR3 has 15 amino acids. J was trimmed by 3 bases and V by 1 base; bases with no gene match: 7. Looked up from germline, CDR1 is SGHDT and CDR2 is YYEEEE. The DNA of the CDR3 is TGTGCCAGCAGCTTGCTCGACAGGGTGGGCTACGAGCAGTACTTC. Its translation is CASSLLDRVGYEQYF.

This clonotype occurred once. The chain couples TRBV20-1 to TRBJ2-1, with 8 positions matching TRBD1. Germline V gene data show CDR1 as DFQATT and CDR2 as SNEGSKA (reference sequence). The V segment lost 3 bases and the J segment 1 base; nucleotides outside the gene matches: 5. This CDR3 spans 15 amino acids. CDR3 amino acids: CSASITGGSYNEQFF. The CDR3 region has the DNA TGCAGTGCTAGCATAACAGGGGGGTCCTACAATGAGCAGTTCTTC.

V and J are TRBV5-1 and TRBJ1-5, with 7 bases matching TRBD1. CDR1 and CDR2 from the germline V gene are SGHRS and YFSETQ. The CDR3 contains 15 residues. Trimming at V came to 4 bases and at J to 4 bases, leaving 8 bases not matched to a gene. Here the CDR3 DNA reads TGCGCCAGCAGCACAGGGGACGGAGGGAATCAGCCCCAGCATTTT. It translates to CASSTGDGGNQPQHF.

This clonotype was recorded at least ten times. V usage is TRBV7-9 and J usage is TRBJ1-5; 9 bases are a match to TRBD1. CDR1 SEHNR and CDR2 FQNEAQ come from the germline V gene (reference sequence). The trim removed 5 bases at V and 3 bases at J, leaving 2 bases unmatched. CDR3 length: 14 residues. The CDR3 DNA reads TGTGCCAGCAGCCGGGACAGGGACAATCAGCCCCAGCATTTT. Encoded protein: CASSRDRDNQPQHF.

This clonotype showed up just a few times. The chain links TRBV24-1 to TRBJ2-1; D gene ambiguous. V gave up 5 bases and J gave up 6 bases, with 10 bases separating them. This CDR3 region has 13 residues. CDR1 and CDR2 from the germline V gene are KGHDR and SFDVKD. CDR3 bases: TGTGCCACCAGTGCCTGGTACGGCAATGAGCAGTTCTTC. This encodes CATSAWYGNEQFF.

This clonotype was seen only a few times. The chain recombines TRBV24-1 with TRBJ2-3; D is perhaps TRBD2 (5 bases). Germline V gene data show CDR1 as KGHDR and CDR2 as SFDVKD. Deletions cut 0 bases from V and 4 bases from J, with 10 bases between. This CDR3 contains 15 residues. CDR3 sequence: CATSDLDGVPDTQYF. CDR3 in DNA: TGTGCCACCAGTGATTTGGACGGGGTACCAGATACGCAGTATTTT.